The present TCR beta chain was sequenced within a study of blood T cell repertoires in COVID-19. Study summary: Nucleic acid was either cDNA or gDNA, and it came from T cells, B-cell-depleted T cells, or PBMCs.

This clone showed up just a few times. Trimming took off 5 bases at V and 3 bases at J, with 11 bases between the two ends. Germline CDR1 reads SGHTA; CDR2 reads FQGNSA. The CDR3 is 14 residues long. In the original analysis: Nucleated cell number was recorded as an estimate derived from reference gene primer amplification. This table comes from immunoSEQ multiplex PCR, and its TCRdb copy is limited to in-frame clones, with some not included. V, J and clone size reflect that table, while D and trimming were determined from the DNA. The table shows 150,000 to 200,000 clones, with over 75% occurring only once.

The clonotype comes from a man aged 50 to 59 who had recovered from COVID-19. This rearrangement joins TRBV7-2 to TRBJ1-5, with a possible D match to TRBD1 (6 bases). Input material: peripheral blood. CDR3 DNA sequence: TGTGCCAGCAGCAGGGGACAAATCAATCAGCCCCAGCATTTT. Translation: CASSRGQINQPQHF.